Below are 14 T cell receptor beta chains sequenced from a single sample in a study of radiation and T cells in renal cell carcinoma (dated by TCRdb to 2018 to 2021). Taken with the paper, the label for time point translates to: baseline pretreatment blood. Sample treatment or condition, as interpreted from the label and publication: 15 Gy SBRT to primary tumor, nephrectomy 4 weeks later. Libraries were made using the immunoSEQ multiplex PCR assay. Not all clones reach the TCRdb copy of this immuneACCESS table, which keeps in-frame sequences only. Checked studies attribute under half of the gap to unresolved V genes and leave the rest unexplained. The sample table holds tens of thousands of clones, of which 82% were seen once. Of the sample, more than 5.5% is held by the ten largest clones. The sample in question was blood, obtained from a patient whose treatment included radiotherapy and nephrectomy. These receptors all stem from a man between 60 and 70 years old with renal cell carcinoma.

The rearrangement uses TRBV13 and TRBJ1-1; 7 bases match TRBD1. V was pared by 5 bases and J by 3 bases, with 6 bases of the junction left unmatched. CDR3 size: 14 residues. Germline CDR1 reads PRHDT; CDR2 reads FYEKMQ (reference sequence). The DNA for the CDR3 is TGTGCCAGCAGCCCCCATACAGGGGACACTGAAGCTTTCTTT. It codes for CASSPHTGDTEAFF.

The V and J genes are TRBV6-5 and TRBJ2-7, with 10 bases identical to TRBD2. Germline V CDR1 and CDR2: MNHEY, SVGAGI. The CDR3 totals 15 residues. With 6 bases clipped from V and 4 bases from J, the junction kept 9 bases outside the gene matches. CDR3 sequence (DNA): TGTGCCAGCAGCCCCCCTAGCGGGGGCGTTTACGAGCAGTACTTC. Its translation is CASSPPSGGVYEQYF.

The chain carries TRBV6-5 and TRBJ1-1; the D is unclear. From germline, CDR1 is MNHEY and CDR2 SVGAGI. The CDR3 totals 14 residues. V shed 2 bases and J shed 9 bases, with 16 bases lying between them. The CDR3 is CASSYHSLRNQAFF. CDR3 coding DNA: TGTGCCAGCAGTTACCACAGCTTAAGGAATCAAGCTTTCTTT.

V is TRBV5-4 and J is TRBJ2-2; D gene uncertain. With 0 bases removed from V and 5 bases from J, the gap between germline ends came to 8 bases. The CDR3 sequence is 14 residues long. The V gene's germline CDR1 is SGHNT and CDR2 YYREEE (reference sequence). CDR3 protein: CASSLVGATGELFF. The CDR3 DNA reads TGTGCCAGCAGCTTGGTCGGCGCAACCGGGGAGCTGTTTTTT.

As to this clone: At one boundary the junction diverges from the germline segment, which might be a read error. CDR3 DNA sequence: TGTGCCAGCACACCGGCGAGGAACAACGAGCAGTACTTC. Protein product: CASTPARNNEQYF. The chain joins TRBV18 to TRBJ2-7; D unresolved. The CDR3 spans 13 residues. The germline V gene encodes CDR1 KGHSH and CDR2 LQKENI.

Written as DNA, the CDR3 is TGCAGCGTTGAAGACCACCTAGAGAGCTCCTACAATGAGCAGTTCTTC. Amino acid sequence: CSVEDHLESSYNEQFF. The chain couples TRBV29-1 to TRBJ2-1, with D hard to call. The V end lost 0 bases, the J end lost 0 bases, and 12 bases lay between the germline ends. The CDR3 totals 16 residues. The germline V gene encodes CDR1 SQVTM and CDR2 ANQGSEA.

This clone was seen a few times. The V call is TRBV4-2, the J call TRBJ1-2; TRBD1 might be the D (5 bases). This CDR3 is 14 amino acids long. The V gene's germline CDR1 is LGHNA and CDR2 YNFKEQ. Deletions cut 3 bases from V and 8 bases from J, with 16 bases between. For the CDR3, the DNA is TGTGCCAGCAGCCAGGATGTACAGGCGAAGGGCTACACCTTC. Amino acid sequence: CASSQDVQAKGYTF.

This chain's CDR3 is CASSAGGTGNTIYF. The CDR3 DNA reads as TGTGCCAGCAGCGCCGGAGGGACCGGAAACACCATATATTTT. This chain joins TRBV11-3 and TRBJ1-3; D might be TRBD1 (5 bases). This CDR3 has 14 amino acids. V was pared by 5 bases and J by 4 bases, with 12 bases between. Germline V CDR1 and CDR2: SGHNT, YENEEA.

The chain links TRBV7-9 to TRBJ1-1; 7 nucleotides align to TRBD1. Germline V gene data show CDR1 as SEHNR and CDR2 as FQNEAQ (reference sequence). The CDR3 has 15 residues. The junction had 7 bases not matched to a gene; V was cut back by 5 bases and J by 1 base. CDR3 in DNA: TGTGCCAGCAGCACCCCCGGGACAGCGAACACTGAAGCTTTCTTT. Translating gives CASSTPGTANTEAFF.

The genes are TRBV5-8 and TRBJ2-3; TRBD2 might be the D (6 bases). This CDR3 contains 14 residues. CDR1 is SGHTS and CDR2 is YDEGEE in the germline V gene. V was trimmed by 2 bases and J by 0 bases, leaving 7 bases between them. The CDR3 here is CASSFGTSTDTQYF. The CDR3 DNA sequence: TGTGCCAGCAGCTTTGGGACTAGCACAGATACGCAGTATTTT.

The chain recombines TRBV28 with TRBJ2-7; 7 bases are shared with TRBD1. After removal of 6 bases from V and 7 bases from J, the junction contained 12 bases not matched to a gene. Germline CDR1 is MDHEN and CDR2 is SYDVKM. CDR3 size: 14 residues. The CDR3 reads CASSSQGEAWEQYF. CDR3 bases: TGTGCCAGCAGCTCCCAGGGGGAAGCTTGGGAGCAGTACTTC.

Of note for this clone: The junction departs from germline at one end; a sequencing error may be responsible. The rearrangement joins TRBV11-2 to TRBJ2-7; 9 bases are a match to TRBD1. Germline CDR1 reads SGHAT; CDR2 reads FQNNGV. The CDR3 is 13 amino acids. The CDR3 spells CASSFALGQGGNF. CDR3 in DNA: TGTGCCAGCAGCTTTGCTTTGGGACAGGGAGGGAACTTC.

V is TRBV4-2 and J is TRBJ2-7, with 7 bases fitting TRBD2. The CDR3 runs 16 residues. CDR1 is LGHNA, CDR2 YNFKEQ, per germline. Losses at the gene ends were 0 bases for V and 7 bases for J; bases not matched to a gene: 12. In DNA form, the CDR3 reads TGTGCCAGCAGCCAAGAAACCGCGGGAGTGGCGGGTGAGCAGTACTTC. Amino acids: CASSQETAGVAGEQYF.

This chain links TRBV6-6 with TRBJ2-7; D might be TRBD2 (6 bases). CDR3 length equals 12 residues. The germline CDR1 and CDR2 sequences are MNHNY and SVGAGI (reference sequence). V dropped 10 bases and J dropped 2 bases, with 12 bases sitting between them. Here the CDR3 reads CATAPGAYEQYF. The CDR3 DNA follows: TGTGCCACCGCCCCGGGGGCCTACGAGCAGTACTTC.